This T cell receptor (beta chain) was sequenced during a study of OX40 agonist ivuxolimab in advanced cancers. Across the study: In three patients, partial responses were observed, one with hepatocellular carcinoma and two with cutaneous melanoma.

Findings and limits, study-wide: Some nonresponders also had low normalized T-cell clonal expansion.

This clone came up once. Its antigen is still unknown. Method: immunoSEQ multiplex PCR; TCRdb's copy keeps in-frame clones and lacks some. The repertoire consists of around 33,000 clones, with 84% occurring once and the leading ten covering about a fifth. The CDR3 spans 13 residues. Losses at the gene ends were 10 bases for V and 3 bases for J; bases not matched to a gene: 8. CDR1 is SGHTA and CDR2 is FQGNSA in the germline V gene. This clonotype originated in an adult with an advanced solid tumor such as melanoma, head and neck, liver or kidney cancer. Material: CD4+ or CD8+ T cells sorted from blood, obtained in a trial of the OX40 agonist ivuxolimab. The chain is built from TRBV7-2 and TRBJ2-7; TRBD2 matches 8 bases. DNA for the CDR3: TGTGCCACTTCGGCGCGGGGGGACTACGAGCAGTACTTC. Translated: CATSARGDYEQYF.